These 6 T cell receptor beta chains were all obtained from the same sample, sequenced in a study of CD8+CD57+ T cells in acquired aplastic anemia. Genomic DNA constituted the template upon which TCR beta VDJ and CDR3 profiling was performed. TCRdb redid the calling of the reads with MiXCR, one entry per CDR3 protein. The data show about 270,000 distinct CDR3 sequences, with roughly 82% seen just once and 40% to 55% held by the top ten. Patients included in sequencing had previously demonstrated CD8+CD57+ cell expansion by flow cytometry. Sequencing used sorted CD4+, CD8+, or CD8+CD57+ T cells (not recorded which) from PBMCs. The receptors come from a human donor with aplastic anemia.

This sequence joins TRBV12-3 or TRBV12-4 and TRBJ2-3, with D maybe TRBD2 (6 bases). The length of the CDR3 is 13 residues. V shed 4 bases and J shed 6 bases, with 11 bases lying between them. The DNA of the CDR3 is TGTGCCAGCAGTTCGGGGGTCTATGATACGCAGTATTTT. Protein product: CASSSGVYDTQYF.

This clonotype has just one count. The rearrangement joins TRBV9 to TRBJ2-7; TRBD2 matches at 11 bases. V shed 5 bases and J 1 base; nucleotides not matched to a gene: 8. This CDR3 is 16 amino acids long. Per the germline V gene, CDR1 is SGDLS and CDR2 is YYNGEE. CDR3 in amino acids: CASRPASGGPSYEQYF. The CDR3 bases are TGTGCCAGCAGGCCCGCTAGCGGGGGGCCGTCCTACGAGCAGTACTTC.

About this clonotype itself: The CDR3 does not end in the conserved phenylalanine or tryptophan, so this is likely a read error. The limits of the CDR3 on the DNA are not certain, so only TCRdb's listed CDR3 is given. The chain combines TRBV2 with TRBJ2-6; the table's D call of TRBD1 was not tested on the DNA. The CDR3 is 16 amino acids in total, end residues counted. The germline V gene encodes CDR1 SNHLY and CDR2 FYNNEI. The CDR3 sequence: CASGDGGTDTQNFRTG.

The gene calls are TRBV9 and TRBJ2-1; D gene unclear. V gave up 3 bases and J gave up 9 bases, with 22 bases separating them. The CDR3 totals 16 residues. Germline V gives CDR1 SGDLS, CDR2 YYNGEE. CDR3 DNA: TGTGCCAGCAGCGCGCGGTCAGATACGCAGCATTTTGAGCAGTTCTTC. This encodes CASSARSDTQHFEQFF.

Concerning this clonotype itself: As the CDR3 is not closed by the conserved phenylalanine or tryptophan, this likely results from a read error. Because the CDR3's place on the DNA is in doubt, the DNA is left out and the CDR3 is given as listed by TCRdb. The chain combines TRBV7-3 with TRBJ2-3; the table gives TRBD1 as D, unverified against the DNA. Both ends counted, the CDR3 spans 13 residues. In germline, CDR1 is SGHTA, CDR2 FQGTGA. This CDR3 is CASSRQGTDAEYC.

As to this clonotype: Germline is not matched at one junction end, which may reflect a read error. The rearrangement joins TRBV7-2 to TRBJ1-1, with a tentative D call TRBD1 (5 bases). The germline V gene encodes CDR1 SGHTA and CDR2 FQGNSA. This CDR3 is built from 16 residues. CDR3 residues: CASGLTAGADYAYAFF. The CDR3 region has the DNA TGTGCCAGCGGCTTGACAGCGGGCGCCGACTATGCTTACGCTTTCTTT.